Reported below is one T cell receptor (beta chain). Its antigen is still unknown. No much larger clone is present one base from it, and per-base qualities are unavailable. The data were taken from a study of T cell changes during pregnancy in multiple sclerosis (dated 2019 in TCRdb). As for the study more broadly: Changes in the T cell repertoire over the course of pregnancy were examined in this study in women with multiple sclerosis.

Preparation of the library involved the immunoSEQ multiplex PCR assay. Held by TCRdb, this immuneACCESS table contains in-frame sequences only and omits some clones. Under half of the omission traces to an unresolved V gene where checked; the cause of the rest is unknown. Within this sample are under 70,000 clones, with about 90% of them counted one time only. About 6.4% of the sample rests with the top ten. V ends up 4 bases short and J 0 bases short, with an unmatched junction base count of 9. Sequences SGDLS (CDR1) and YYNGEE (CDR2) are obtained from the germline V gene. The CDR3 holds 17 amino acids from the cysteine to the phenylalanine. Just the 51-base CDR3 DNA is kept, in frame starting at base 1.

The chain was built from TRBV9 and TRBJ1-3; TRBD1 fits 8 bases in the junction. Material: peripheral blood, obtained in the third trimester of pregnancy. The receptor was isolated from a female donor in good health, enrolled as a control in a pregnancy study. Here is the DNA: TGTGCCAGCAGCCTAGGGACAGGCAGAGTCTCTGGAAACACCATATATTTT. It translates as CASSLGTGRVSGNTIYF. The variable domain in full, with residues beyond the CDR3 obtained from the reference TRBV9 and TRBJ1-3 genes, is DSGVTQTPKHLITATGQRVTLRCSPRSGDLSVYWYQQSLDQGLQFLIQYYNGEERAKGNILERFSAQQFPDLHSELNLSSLELGDSALYFCASSLGTGRVSGNTIYFGEGSWLTVV.